This TCR beta chain was identified in a study of OX40 agonist ivuxolimab in advanced cancers. Study overall: The patients got ivuxolimab, which is an agonistic anti-OX40 (CD134) antibody.

The germline CDR1 and CDR2 sequences are ENHRY and SYGVKD. This CDR3 is built from 14 residues. With V trimmed by 4 bases and J by 2 bases, 5 bases remained unmatched. Notes on the study in general: CD4+ and CD8+ blood T cells expanded clonally by week 6 at 0.1 to 3.0 mg/kg. CD4+ T cells averaged fewer expanded clones than CD8+ T cells.

A remark on this clone: Its target is not known.

Method: immunoSEQ multiplex PCR; TCRdb's copy keeps in-frame clones and lacks some. The data hold about 36,000 clones, with 74% observed a single time. This clonotype was obtained from an adult with an advanced solid tumor such as melanoma, head and neck, liver or kidney cancer. The material sequenced was CD4+ or CD8+ T cells sorted from blood, taken in a trial of the OX40 agonist ivuxolimab. The chain uses TRBV10-3 and TRBJ2-7; 7 bases are a match to TRBD1. CDR3 protein: CAISAIDRAYEQYF. The CDR3 nucleotides are TGTGCCATCAGTGCAATTGACAGGGCCTACGAGCAGTACTTC.